This is a list of T cell receptor beta chains from one sample in a study of T cells in localized non-small cell lung cancer. Profiled with immunoSEQ multiplex PCR; TCRdb holds only in-frame clones, not every one. The data show around 41,000 clones, about 86% seen once. The material was peripheral blood, obtained before any cancer treatment. The receptors come from a woman between 18 and 55 years old with stage III lung adenocarcinoma. Both conserved end residues are part of each CDR3. A D gene is named only where the DNA matches it firmly. Clone size, where shown, is once, few, many, or a class for clones that have expanded.

j_gene: TRBJ2-5
d_gene: .
v_gene: TRBV7-9
abundance: .
CDR3aa: CASSHPTGLAQETQYF
CDR3nt: TGTGCCAGCAGCCACCCAACAGGTCTGGCACAAGAGACCCAGTACTTC

j_gene: TRBJ2-1
d_gene: .
v_gene: TRBV5-4
abundance: .
CDR3aa: CASSFDRGGHNEQFF
CDR3nt: TGTGCCAGCAGCTTCGACAGGGGAGGGCACAATGAGCAGTTCTTC

j_gene: TRBJ2-1
d_gene: .
v_gene: TRBV2
abundance: .
CDR3aa: CASSVTLGVEEQFF
CDR3nt: TGTGCCAGCAGTGTGACCCTAGGGGTGGAGGAGCAGTTCTTC

j_gene: TRBJ2-2
d_gene: TRBD2
v_gene: TRBV5-4
abundance: .
CDR3aa: CASSLELRGSGELFF
CDR3nt: TGTGCCAGCAGCTTGGAGTTGCGGGGGTCCGGGGAGCTGTTTTTT

j_gene: TRBJ1-3
d_gene: .
v_gene: TRBV5-1
abundance: .
CDR3aa: CASSPGGASGNTIYF
CDR3nt: TGCGCCAGCAGCCCGGGGGGGGCGTCTGGAAACACCATATATTTT

j_gene: TRBJ1-1
d_gene: .
v_gene: TRBV5-6
abundance: .
CDR3aa: CASTFISRMNTEAFF
CDR3nt: TGTGCCAGCACCTTCATCAGCAGGATGAACACTGAAGCTTTCTTT

j_gene: TRBJ1-3
d_gene: .
v_gene: TRBV14
abundance: .
CDR3aa: CASSQDLGNTIYF
CDR3nt: TGTGCCAGCAGCCAAGATTTGGGAAACACCATATATTTT

j_gene: TRBJ2-2
d_gene: TRBD1
v_gene: TRBV5-1
abundance: .
CDR3aa: CASSRTGSSGELFF
CDR3nt: TGCGCCAGCAGTCGGACAGGGTCGAGCGGGGAGCTGTTTTTT

j_gene: TRBJ2-1
d_gene: .
v_gene: TRBV7-9
abundance: once
CDR3aa: CASSLVSLYNEQFF
CDR3nt: TGTGCCAGCAGCTTAGTTTCTTTATACAATGAGCAGTTCTTC

j_gene: TRBJ2-2
d_gene: .
v_gene: TRBV7-2
abundance: .
CDR3aa: CASSLAPDRPRELFF
CDR3nt: TGTGCCAGCAGCTTAGCTCCGGACAGACCCAGGGAGCTGTTTTTT

j_gene: TRBJ1-1
d_gene: TRBD1
v_gene: TRBV2
abundance: few
CDR3aa: CASSATGGFTEAFF
CDR3nt: TGTGCCAGCAGCGCTACAGGGGGCTTCACTGAAGCTTTCTTT

j_gene: TRBJ2-3
d_gene: .
v_gene: TRBV18
abundance: .
CDR3aa: CASSRKGVPADTQYF
CDR3nt: TGTGCCAGCTCTCGGAAAGGAGTCCCCGCGGATACGCAGTATTTT

j_gene: TRBJ1-2
d_gene: TRBD1
v_gene: TRBV6-5
abundance: .
CDR3aa: CASSYTWDSFYGYTF
CDR3nt: TGTGCCAGCAGTTACACATGGGACAGCTTCTATGGCTACACCTTC

j_gene: TRBJ1-4
d_gene: TRBD1
v_gene: TRBV5-1
abundance: few
CDR3aa: CASSSPPGQGATNEKLFF
CDR3nt: TGCGCCAGCAGCTCTCCCCCGGGACAGGGTGCAACTAATGAAAAACTGTTTTTT

j_gene: TRBJ1-6
d_gene: .
v_gene: TRBV7-9
abundance: few
CDR3aa: CASSLGGAGSPLHF
CDR3nt: TGTGCCAGCAGCTTAGGGGGTGCAGGTTCACCCCTCCACTTT

j_gene: TRBJ2-2
d_gene: .
v_gene: TRBV6-4
abundance: .
CDR3aa: CASSTGATTGELFF
CDR3nt: TGTGCCAGCAGCACGGGGGCAACCACCGGGGAGCTGTTTTTT

j_gene: TRBJ2-5
d_gene: .
v_gene: TRBV12-5
abundance: .
CDR3aa: CASVEALGQETQYF
CDR3nt: TGTGCTAGTGTCGAGGCCCTTGGACAAGAGACCCAGTACTTC

j_gene: TRBJ1-1
d_gene: .
v_gene: TRBV5-4
abundance: .
CDR3aa: CASSPQVQVNTEAFF
CDR3nt: TGTGCCAGCAGCCCCCAGGTCCAGGTGAACACTGAAGCTTTCTTT

j_gene: TRBJ1-2
d_gene: .
v_gene: TRBV30
abundance: once
CDR3aa: CAWRRWTSNYGYTF
CDR3nt: TGTGCCTGGAGACGGTGGACATCCAACTATGGCTACACCTTC

j_gene: TRBJ2-1
d_gene: TRBD1
v_gene: TRBV5-6
abundance: .
CDR3aa: CASSDELTGIQGNEQFF
CDR3nt: TGTGCCAGCAGCGACGAGTTGACAGGGATCCAAGGCAATGAGCAGTTCTTC

j_gene: TRBJ2-5
d_gene: .
v_gene: TRBV7-2
abundance: .
CDR3aa: CASSLNMGLGVETQYF
CDR3nt: TGTGCCAGCAGCTTAAATATGGGTCTGGGCGTCGAGACCCAGTACTTC

j_gene: TRBJ1-2
d_gene: .
v_gene: TRBV10-2
abundance: .
CDR3aa: CASTPGHLYGYTF
CDR3nt: TGCGCCAGCACTCCGGGACACCTTTATGGCTACACCTTC

j_gene: TRBJ2-3
d_gene: .
v_gene: TRBV9
abundance: .
CDR3aa: CASSTAGATDTQYF
CDR3nt: TGTGCCAGCAGCACAGCTGGGGCTACAGATACGCAGTATTTT

j_gene: TRBJ2-1
d_gene: TRBD2
v_gene: TRBV10-3
abundance: .
CDR3aa: CAISLTSGDNEQFF
CDR3nt: TGTGCCATCAGTCTTACTAGCGGGGACAATGAGCAGTTCTTC

j_gene: TRBJ2-3
d_gene: .
v_gene: TRBV6-4
abundance: .
CDR3aa: CASSRQGGPGDTQYF
CDR3nt: TGTGCCAGCAGTAGACAAGGGGGGCCCGGAGATACGCAGTATTTT

j_gene: TRBJ2-7
d_gene: .
v_gene: TRBV5-6
abundance: .
CDR3aa: CASSLGGSSYEQYF
CDR3nt: TGTGCCAGCAGCTTGGGGGGCTCCTCCTACGAGCAGTACTTC

j_gene: TRBJ2-5
d_gene: TRBD2
v_gene: TRBV7-8
abundance: .
CDR3aa: CASGRTSGARETQYF
CDR3nt: TGTGCCAGCGGTCGGACTAGCGGGGCTCGAGAGACCCAGTACTTC

j_gene: TRBJ1-2
d_gene: TRBD1
v_gene: TRBV28
abundance: .
CDR3aa: CASSLPYRGGYGYTF
CDR3nt: TGTGCCAGCAGTTTGCCTTACAGGGGGGGGTATGGCTACACCTTC

j_gene: TRBJ2-6
d_gene: .
v_gene: TRBV2
abundance: once
CDR3aa: CASVSTLVDNVLTF
CDR3nt: TGTGCCAGCGTATCGACCCTGGTCGACAACGTCCTGACTTTC

j_gene: TRBJ2-7
d_gene: TRBD1
v_gene: TRBV7-9
abundance: .
CDR3aa: CASTSGTGLYEQYF
CDR3nt: TGTGCCAGCACCTCCGGGACAGGGTTGTACGAGCAGTACTTC

j_gene: TRBJ1-1
d_gene: .
v_gene: TRBV7-9
abundance: .
CDR3aa: CASSPSGRNTEAFF
CDR3nt: TGTGCCAGCAGCCCTTCTGGCAGGAACACTGAAGCTTTCTTT

j_gene: TRBJ2-3
d_gene: .
v_gene: TRBV5-4
abundance: .
CDR3aa: CASSLRGSSTDTQYF
CDR3nt: TGTGCCAGCAGCTTGCGGGGTTCTAGCACAGATACGCAGTATTTT

j_gene: TRBJ1-5
d_gene: .
v_gene: TRBV2
abundance: few
CDR3aa: CASNLVSRAQPQHF
CDR3nt: TGTGCCAGCAATTTGGTAAGCAGGGCTCAGCCCCAGCATTTT

j_gene: TRBJ2-7
d_gene: .
v_gene: TRBV9
abundance: .
CDR3aa: CASSVAGSGSYEQYF
CDR3nt: TGTGCCAGCAGCGTAGCGGGGTCAGGTTCCTACGAGCAGTACTTC

j_gene: TRBJ2-5
d_gene: TRBD2
v_gene: TRBV5-4
abundance: .
CDR3aa: CASSLGLAGKETQYF
CDR3nt: TGTGCCAGCAGCCTTGGACTAGCGGGTAAAGAGACCCAGTACTTC

j_gene: TRBJ2-1
d_gene: .
v_gene: TRBV21-1
abundance: .
CDR3aa: CASSFISGTDSYNEQFF
CDR3nt: TGTGCCAGCAGCTTTATCTCCGGGACAGACTCCTACAATGAGCAGTTCTTC

j_gene: TRBJ2-3
d_gene: .
v_gene: TRBV7-3
abundance: once
CDR3aa: CASSLTHSDTQYF
CDR3nt: TGTGCCAGCAGCCTTACCCATTCAGATACGCAGTATTTT

j_gene: TRBJ1-2
d_gene: TRBD1
v_gene: TRBV6-1
abundance: .
CDR3aa: CASSEWGTADNYGYTF
CDR3nt: TGTGCCAGCAGCGAATGGGGGACAGCGGATAACTATGGCTACACCTTC

j_gene: TRBJ1-1
d_gene: .
v_gene: TRBV4-1
abundance: .
CDR3aa: CASRLTSNTEAFF
CDR3nt: TGCGCCAGCCGACTGACTTCGAACACTGAAGCTTTCTTT

j_gene: TRBJ2-5
d_gene: .
v_gene: TRBV11-2
abundance: .
CDR3aa: CASSLVLRGKETQYF
CDR3nt: TGTGCCAGCAGCTTAGTTTTGCGGGGAAAGGAGACCCAGTACTTC

j_gene: TRBJ2-7
d_gene: TRBD2
v_gene: TRBV18
abundance: .
CDR3aa: CASSPGRGEAYEQYF
CDR3nt: TGTGCCAGCTCACCCGGGAGGGGGGAGGCCTACGAGCAGTACTTC

j_gene: TRBJ1-6
d_gene: TRBD1
v_gene: TRBV9
abundance: .
CDR3aa: CASSHTGTGHNSPLHF
CDR3nt: TGTGCCAGCAGCCACACCGGGACAGGGCATAATTCACCCCTCCACTTT

j_gene: TRBJ2-2
d_gene: TRBD1
v_gene: TRBV27
abundance: .
CDR3aa: CASSLPKTGTETGELFF
CDR3nt: TGTGCCAGCAGTTTGCCCAAGACCGGGACAGAAACCGGGGAGCTGTTTTTT

j_gene: TRBJ1-2
d_gene: TRBD1
v_gene: TRBV18
abundance: .
CDR3aa: CASSPRDSKSYGYTF
CDR3nt: TGTGCCAGCTCACCTAGGGACAGCAAATCGTATGGCTACACCTTC

j_gene: TRBJ1-6
d_gene: TRBD1
v_gene: TRBV11-2
abundance: .
CDR3aa: CASSSLRTGGTLHF
CDR3nt: TGTGCCAGCAGCTCTCTTAGGACAGGGGGCACCCTCCACTTT

j_gene: TRBJ2-7
d_gene: .
v_gene: TRBV7-3
abundance: .
CDR3aa: CASSLRPDTAYEQYF
CDR3nt: TGTGCCAGCAGCCTACGGCCTGATACCGCCTACGAGCAGTACTTC

j_gene: TRBJ1-5
d_gene: TRBD1
v_gene: TRBV19
abundance: .
CDR3aa: CASSVSTGFFPQPQHF
CDR3nt: TGTGCCAGTAGTGTTTCGACAGGGTTTTTTCCTCAGCCCCAGCATTTT

j_gene: TRBJ2-1
d_gene: .
v_gene: TRBV15
abundance: .
CDR3aa: CATSREGKSVVQFF
CDR3nt: TGTGCCACCAGCAGAGAAGGAAAATCGGTGGTGCAGTTCTTC

j_gene: TRBJ1-2
d_gene: .
v_gene: TRBV5-6
abundance: .
CDR3aa: CASTDLGGSGYGYTF
CDR3nt: TGTGCCAGCACCGACTTAGGCGGATCAGGCTATGGCTACACCTTC

j_gene: TRBJ1-3
d_gene: .
v_gene: TRBV27
abundance: .
CDR3aa: CASGSWGTGNTIYF
CDR3nt: TGTGCCAGCGGGTCATGGGGTACCGGAAACACCATATATTTT

j_gene: TRBJ1-1
d_gene: .
v_gene: TRBV6-1
abundance: .
CDR3aa: CASSHREDTEAFF
CDR3nt: TGTGCCAGCAGTCACAGGGAGGACACTGAAGCTTTCTTT

j_gene: TRBJ2-7
d_gene: TRBD1
v_gene: TRBV19
abundance: .
CDR3aa: CASSMDGTGNSEQYF
CDR3nt: TGTGCCAGTAGTATGGATGGGACAGGGAATTCCGAGCAGTACTTC

j_gene: TRBJ2-2
d_gene: TRBD1
v_gene: TRBV5-1
abundance: .
CDR3aa: CASSYRQGGTGELFF
CDR3nt: TGCGCCAGCAGCTACCGACAGGGCGGCACCGGGGAGCTGTTTTTT

j_gene: TRBJ1-1
d_gene: .
v_gene: TRBV9
abundance: .
CDR3aa: CASSVYGGGTEAFF
CDR3nt: TGTGCCAGCAGCGTTTACGGGGGCGGGACTGAAGCTTTCTTT

j_gene: TRBJ2-5
d_gene: .
v_gene: TRBV5-1
abundance: .
CDR3aa: CASNLRPRETQYF
CDR3nt: TGCGCCAGCAACTTGAGACCACGGGAGACCCAGTACTTC

j_gene: TRBJ2-3
d_gene: TRBD2
v_gene: TRBV6-1
abundance: .
CDR3aa: CASSVSGGATDTQYF
CDR3nt: TGTGCCAGCAGTGTAAGCGGGGGTGCCACAGATACGCAGTATTTT

j_gene: TRBJ1-1
d_gene: TRBD1
v_gene: TRBV19
abundance: .
CDR3aa: CASRPWTGGGVAEAFF
CDR3nt: TGTGCCAGTAGACCCTGGACAGGGGGTGGTGTAGCTGAAGCTTTCTTT

j_gene: TRBJ2-1
d_gene: TRBD1
v_gene: TRBV11-3
abundance: .
CDR3aa: CASSYRDSGYNEQFF
CDR3nt: TGTGCCAGCAGCTACCGGGACAGCGGTTACAATGAGCAGTTCTTC

j_gene: TRBJ2-7
d_gene: .
v_gene: TRBV9
abundance: once
CDR3aa: CASSVDLGVSYEQYF
CDR3nt: TGTGCCAGCAGCGTAGATCTGGGGGTCTCCTACGAGCAGTACTTC